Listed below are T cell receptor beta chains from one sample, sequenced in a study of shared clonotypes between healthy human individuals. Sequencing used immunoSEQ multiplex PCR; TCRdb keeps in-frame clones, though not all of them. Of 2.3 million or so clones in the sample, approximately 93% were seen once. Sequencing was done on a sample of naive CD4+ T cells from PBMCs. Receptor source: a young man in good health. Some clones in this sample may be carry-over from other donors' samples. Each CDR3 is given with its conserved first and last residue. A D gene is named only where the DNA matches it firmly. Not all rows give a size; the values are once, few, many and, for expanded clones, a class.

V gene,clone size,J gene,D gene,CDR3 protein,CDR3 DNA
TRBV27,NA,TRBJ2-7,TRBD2,CASSSFGLVLHF,TGTGCCAGCAGTTCCTTCGGACTAGTGTTGCACTTC
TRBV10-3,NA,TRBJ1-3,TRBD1,CAISSPGGSGNTIYF,TGTGCCATCAGCAGTCCAGGGGGTTCTGGAAACACCATATATTTT
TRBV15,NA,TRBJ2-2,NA,CATSRDQPGELFF,TGTGCCACCAGCAGAGATCAGCCCGGGGAGCTGTTTTTT
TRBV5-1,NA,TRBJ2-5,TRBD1,CASSRTGPRGETQYF,TGCGCCAGCAGCAGGACAGGACCCCGAGGAGAGACCCAGTACTTC
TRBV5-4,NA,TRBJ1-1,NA,CASSLGTTGNTEAFF,TGTGCCAGCAGCTTGGGGACAACTGGGAACACTGAAGCTTTCTTT
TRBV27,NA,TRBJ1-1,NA,CASSLRPNLMNTEAFF,TGTGCCAGCAGTTTACGGCCCAATCTGATGAACACTGAAGCTTTCTTT
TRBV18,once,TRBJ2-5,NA,CASSLLSGTSQETQYF,TGTGCCAGCTCACTCCTCTCGGGGACATCACAAGAGACCCAGTACTTC
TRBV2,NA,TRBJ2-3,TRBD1,CASSAADRVSTDTQYF,TGTGCCAGCAGCGCCGCTGACAGGGTTAGCACAGATACGCAGTATTTT
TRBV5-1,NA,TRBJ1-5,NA,CASSLEGGSDQPQHF,TGCGCCAGCAGCTTGGAGGGGGGGAGCGATCAGCCCCAGCATTTT
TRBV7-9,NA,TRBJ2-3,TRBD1,CASSFPLQGAGTQYF,TGTGCCAGCAGCTTCCCCCTCCAGGGGGCGGGTACGCAGTATTTT
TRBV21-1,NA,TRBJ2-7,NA,CASLPSRRKRRYDEQYF,TGTGCCAGCCTCCCCTCCCGCCGGAAGAGGAGATACGATGAGCAGTACTTC
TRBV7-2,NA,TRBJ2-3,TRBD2,CASSRRLAGVRDTQYF,TGTGCCAGCAGTCGAAGACTAGCGGGAGTAAGAGATACGCAGTATTTT
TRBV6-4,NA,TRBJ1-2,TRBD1,CASSDSRQGRGYTF,TGTGCCAGCAGTGACTCTCGACAGGGCCGTGGCTACACCTTC
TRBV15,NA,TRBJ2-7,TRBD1,CATSRDQQGVVEQYF,TGTGCCACCAGCAGAGATCAGCAGGGGGTGGTTGAGCAGTACTTC
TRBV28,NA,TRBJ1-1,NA,CASSRWAGDLGSTEAFF,TGTGCCAGCAGCCGGTGGGCGGGGGACCTGGGGAGCACTGAAGCTTTCTTT
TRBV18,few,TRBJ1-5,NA,CASSPQGNQPQHF,TGTGCCAGCTCACCTCAAGGGAATCAGCCCCAGCATTTT
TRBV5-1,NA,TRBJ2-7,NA,CASSTDGAPLEQYF,TGCGCCAGCAGCACGGACGGGGCCCCCCTCGAGCAGTACTTC
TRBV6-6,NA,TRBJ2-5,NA,CASRQGNQETQYF,TGTGCCAGCAGACAGGGAAACCAAGAGACCCAGTACTTC
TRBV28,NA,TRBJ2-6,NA,CASSSLTPGGSNVLTF,TGTGCCAGCAGTTCGCTAACCCCTGGAGGGTCCAACGTCCTGACTTTC
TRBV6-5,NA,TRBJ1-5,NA,CASSYAGNQPQHF,TGTGCCAGCAGTTACGCAGGGAATCAGCCCCAGCATTTT
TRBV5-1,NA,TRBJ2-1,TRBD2,CASSLAPSGSNEQFF,TGCGCCAGCAGCTTGGCCCCTAGCGGGAGTAATGAGCAGTTCTTC
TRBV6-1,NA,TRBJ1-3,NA,CASSALGSGNTIYF,TGTGCCAGCAGTGCGTTGGGCTCTGGAAACACCATATATTTT
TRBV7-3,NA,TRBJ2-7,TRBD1,CASSPTGTIYEQYF,TGTGCCAGCAGCCCGACAGGGACGATCTACGAGCAGTACTTC
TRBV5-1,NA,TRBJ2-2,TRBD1,CASSLMGQGIAGELFF,TGCGCCAGCAGCTTGATGGGACAGGGGATAGCCGGGGAGCTGTTTTTT
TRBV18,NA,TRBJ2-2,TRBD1,CASSPPAGGLTGELFF,TGTGCCAGCTCACCACCGGCAGGGGGCCTCACCGGGGAGCTGTTTTTT
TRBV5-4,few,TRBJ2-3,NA,CASSLLDTQYF,TGTGCCAGCAGCTTGTTAGATACGCAGTATTTT
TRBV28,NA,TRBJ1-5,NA,CASRQGGGSNQPQHF,TGTGCCAGCAGGCAAGGGGGAGGCAGCAATCAGCCCCAGCATTTT
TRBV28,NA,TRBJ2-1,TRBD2,CASSIIKTSGSHNEQFF,TGTGCCAGCAGTATCATTAAGACTAGCGGGAGTCACAATGAGCAGTTCTTC
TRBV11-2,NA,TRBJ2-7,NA,CASSLDQGNFYEQYF,TGTGCCAGCAGCTTAGATCAAGGCAATTTCTACGAGCAGTACTTC
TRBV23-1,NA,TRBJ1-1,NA,CASSQERAFVNTEAFF,TGCGCCAGCAGTCAAGAACGGGCATTTGTGAACACTGAAGCTTTCTTT
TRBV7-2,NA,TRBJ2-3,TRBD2,CASSLGGLAGGFPDTQYF,TGTGCCAGCAGCTTAGGGGGACTAGCGGGAGGATTCCCAGATACGCAGTATTTT
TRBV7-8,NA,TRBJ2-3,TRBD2,CASSSRPGTSGTDTQYF,TGTGCCAGCAGCTCAAGACCCGGGACTAGCGGCACAGATACGCAGTATTTT
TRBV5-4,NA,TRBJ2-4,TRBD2,CASSETSAPGIQYF,TGTGCCAGCAGCGAAACTAGCGCGCCCGGCATTCAGTACTTC
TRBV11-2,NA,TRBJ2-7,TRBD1,CASSSDLTGTYEQYF,TGTGCCAGCAGCTCCGACCTGACAGGGACCTACGAGCAGTACTTC
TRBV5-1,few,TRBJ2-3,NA,CASSLVSTDTQYF,TGCGCCAGCAGCTTGGTTAGCACAGATACGCAGTATTTT
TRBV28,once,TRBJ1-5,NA,CASRGLNQPQHF,TGTGCCAGCCGGGGCCTCAATCAGCCCCAGCATTTT
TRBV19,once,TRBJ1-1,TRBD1,CASSMRGQGRNTEAFF,TGTGCCAGTAGTATGAGGGGACAGGGGCGTAACACTGAAGCTTTCTTT
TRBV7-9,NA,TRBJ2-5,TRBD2,CASSLVGLAGSLETQYF,TGTGCCAGCAGCTTAGTGGGACTAGCGGGATCCCTGGAGACCCAGTACTTC
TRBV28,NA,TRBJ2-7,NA,CASSSTGQTYEQYF,TGTGCCAGCAGTTCCACCGGACAGACCTACGAGCAGTACTTC
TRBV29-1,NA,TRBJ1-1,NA,CSVRGSPTGRVGNTEAFF,TGCAGCGTGAGGGGGTCGCCGACAGGAAGGGTTGGGAACACTGAAGCTTTCTTT
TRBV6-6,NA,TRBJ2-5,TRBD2,CASSYGAGEDGTQYF,TGTGCCAGCAGTTATGGGGCGGGAGAGGATGGGACCCAGTACTTC
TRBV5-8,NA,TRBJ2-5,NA,CASSLGGRWETQYF,TGTGCCAGCAGCTTGGGGGGCCGTTGGGAGACCCAGTACTTC
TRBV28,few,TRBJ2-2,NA,CASSFLFSGDTNTGELFF,TGTGCCAGCAGTTTCCTGTTTAGCGGAGATACGAACACCGGGGAGCTGTTTTTT
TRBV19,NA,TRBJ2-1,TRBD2,CASSSLASGRDEQFF,TGTGCCAGTAGTAGTCTGGCTAGCGGGAGGGATGAGCAGTTCTTC
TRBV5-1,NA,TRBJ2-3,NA,CASSLGGQSSTDTQYF,TGCGCCAGCAGCTTGGGAGGTCAGTCCAGCACAGATACGCAGTATTTT
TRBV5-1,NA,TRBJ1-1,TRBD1,CASSWAGTGYSGAEAFF,TGCGCCAGCAGCTGGGCCGGGACAGGGTATAGTGGTGCTGAAGCTTTCTTT
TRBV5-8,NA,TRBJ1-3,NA,CASSLDPGSGNTIYF,TGTGCCAGCAGCTTGGACCCAGGCTCTGGAAACACCATATATTTT
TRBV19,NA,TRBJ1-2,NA,CASRRQGRGYGYTF,TGTGCCAGTAGGCGGCAGGGCCGGGGCTATGGCTACACCTTC
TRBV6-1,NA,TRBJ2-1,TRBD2,CASSGGTSPHEQFF,TGTGCCAGCAGTGGCGGGACTAGTCCACATGAGCAGTTCTTC
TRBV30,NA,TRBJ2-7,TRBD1,CAWSAQGQGAYEQYF,TGTGCCTGGAGTGCCCAGGGACAGGGGGCCTACGAGCAGTACTTC
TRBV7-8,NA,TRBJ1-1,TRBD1,CATGGGQKNTEAFF,TGTGCCACCGGGGGGGGACAGAAGAACACTGAAGCTTTCTTT
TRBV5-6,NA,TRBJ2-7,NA,CASSLFVMGPSYEQYF,TGTGCCAGCAGCTTGTTTGTAATGGGGCCCTCCTACGAGCAGTACTTC
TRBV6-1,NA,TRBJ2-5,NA,CASRGQPQETQYF,TGTGCCAGCAGAGGACAGCCTCAAGAGACCCAGTACTTC